This T cell receptor beta chain was profiled in a study of response to subunit inactivated influenza vaccine. The study, taken as a whole, reports: Seasonal influenza vaccination, on each occasion, was suggested by the authors to recruit few new T cells.

From the RT-PCR reads, TCRdb called clonotypes with MiXCR, one entry per CDR3 protein. The sample has roughly 500,000 distinct CDR3 sequences; 25% are singletons. The CDR3 is 13 amino acids. Deletions cut 0 bases from V and 9 bases from J, with 12 bases between. In germline, CDR1 is GTSNPN, CDR2 SVGIG (reference sequence). This clonotype has more than one count but fewer than ten. No antigen is known for it. The receptor was derived from a man aged 50-59 years who received an inactivated influenza vaccine. The sequencing used CD4+ T cells sorted from PBMCs, collected roughly 5 days after vaccination. The chain combines TRBV30 with TRBJ1-5; TRBD1 might be the D (6 bases). In DNA, the CDR3 is TGTGCCTGGAGTGTACAGGGAGTCGGGCCCCAGCATTTT. Translation: CAWSVQGVGPQHF. Based on the CDR3 plus reference TRBV30 and TRBJ1-5, the full variable domain is SQTIHQWPATLVQPVGSPLSLECTVEGTSNPNLYWYRQAAGRGLQLLFYSVGIGQISSEVPQNLSASRPQDRQFILSSKKLLLSDSGFYLCAWSVQGVGPQHFGDGTRLSIL.